Ten or more counts support the clone carrying this T cell receptor (beta chain). Its target is unknown. This sample is part of a study of neurological immune-mediated disorders. Study observations and caveats: The greatest degree of TCR clonal expansion was observed in HTLV-1-associated myelopathy, with the lowest in multiple sclerosis, below that of healthy controls. There was no clinical or MRI feature that was associated with the multiple sclerosis repertoire cluster. Repertoires from 18 of 34 multiple sclerosis patients grouped phylogenetically into a related-CDR3 cluster, suggesting a possible signature.

From the 5' RACE reads, TCRdb called clonotypes with MiXCR, one entry per CDR3 protein. The sample holds 55,000 to 80,000 distinct CDR3 sequences, under 5.5% seen once. Germline assignment: CDR1 SGHVS and CDR2 FNYEAQ. Trimming stripped 0 bases from V and 6 bases from J, with 9 bases between. CDR3 length: 14 amino acids. PBMCs stored at -80 C, numbering 2 million, were the origin of the unsorted libraries. The sequence derives from a woman between 45 and 60 years old with multiple sclerosis. The specimen was PBMCs. The rearrangement uses TRBV7-6 and TRBJ1-5; D is possibly TRBD1 (5 bases). The CDR3: CASSLAQGFQPQHF. DNA for the CDR3: TGTGCCAGCAGCTTAGCCCAGGGTTTTCAGCCCCAGCATTTT.